Below are 32 T cell receptor beta chains sequenced from a single sample in a study of response to subunit inactivated influenza vaccine. TCRdb ran MiXCR on the RT-PCR reads and lists one entry per CDR3 protein. The sample lists about 610,000 distinct CDR3 sequences, around 15% seen once, with more than 9.5% in the top ten. Sample: PBMCs from blood, taken about 13 days after vaccination. Source of these receptors: a man aged 50 or older who received an inactivated influenza vaccine.

In this sample, this clonotype turned up a few times. This rearrangement joins TRBV14 to TRBJ2-7; D is tentatively TRBD1 or TRBD2 (5 bases each). The germline V and J ends were trimmed by 6 bases and 0 bases, with 15 bases remaining between them. Germline-derived CDR1 and CDR2 are SGHDN and FVKESK. The CDR3 runs 15 residues. CDR3 DNA sequence: TGTGCCAGCAGGCCCTTATGGGGGATCTCCTACGAGCAGTACTTC. Its translation is CASRPLWGISYEQYF.

The genes are TRBV27 and TRBJ2-5, with TRBD1 identical over 8 bases. The CDR3 runs to 17 residues. Germline V gene data show CDR1 as MNHEY and CDR2 as SMNVEV (reference sequence). The V gene end was trimmed by 6 bases and the J gene end by 7 bases; junction bases not matched to a gene: 19. The CDR3 region has the DNA TGTGCCAGCAGCTCCGCTACAGGGGGGATTAGAGGTGGGACCCAGTACTTC. As protein: CASSSATGGIRGGTQYF.

A few counts support this clonotype. The chain is built from TRBV7-8 and TRBJ1-2; tentatively, D is TRBD1 (6 bases). The V gene's germline CDR1 is SGHVS and CDR2 FQNEAQ. This CDR3 region has 14 residues. Trimming removed 7 bases from V and 8 bases from J, with 20 bases in between. The chain's CDR3 is CASTLGGQAGGYTF. CDR3 in DNA: TGTGCCAGCACCCTTGGGGGGCAGGCAGGAGGCTACACCTTC.

This clonotype was seen a few times. A read error may account for a junction end that differs from germline. The V gene is TRBV10-3, the J gene TRBJ2-7; 8 bases are a match to TRBD1. The CDR3 has 13 amino acids. Germline CDR1 and CDR2: ENHRY and SYGVKD. CDR3 residues: CAIRGQESAARRF. CDR3 nucleotides: TGTGCCATCAGGGGACAGGAGAGCGCAGCCCGTAGATTC.

The rearrangement joins TRBV23-1 to TRBJ2-1, with D possibly being TRBD2 (5 bases). TRBV23-1 is an ORF, with its function uncertain. V lost 2 bases and J 7 bases, leaving 21 bases between the germline ends. This CDR3 comprises 17 residues. The CDR3 region is CASSQRWRAAERNEQFF. In nucleotides, the CDR3 is TGCGCCAGCAGTCAAAGGTGGCGGGCAGCCGAAAGGAATGAGCAGTTCTTC.

This clonotype was observed a few times. The CDR3 DNA reads as TGTGCCAGCAGCTTCGACGCGCCAGCCTCCTACGAGCAGTACTTC. It codes for CASSFDAPASYEQYF. V gene TRBV7-2 combines with J gene TRBJ2-7; D gene uncertain. The CDR3 is 15 residues long. From germline, CDR1 is SGHTA and CDR2 FQGNSA. V was trimmed by 3 bases and J by 0 bases, leaving 12 bases between them. Full variable domain (remainder filled in from reference TRBV7-2 and TRBJ2-7): GAGVSQSPSNKVTEKGKDVELRCDPISGHTALYWYRQSLGQGLEFLIYFQGNSAPDKSGLPSDRFSAERTGGSVSTLTIQRTQQEDSAVYLCASSFDAPASYEQYFGPGTRLTVT.

This chain joins TRBV5-1 and TRBJ2-5; D may be TRBD2 (6 bases). This CDR3 region has 17 residues. V was cut by 0 bases and J by 5 bases, with 20 bases left in between. CDR1 is SGHRS and CDR2 is YFSETQ in the germline V gene. The CDR3 spells CASSLAWDSDPQETQYF. CDR3 coding DNA: TGCGCCAGCAGCTTGGCCTGGGACTCGGACCCACAGGAGACCCAGTACTTC.

This clonotype has just a few counts. The chain carries TRBV20-1 and TRBJ2-1, with D unclear. Trimming took off 0 bases at V and 7 bases at J, with 7 bases between the two ends. The CDR3 sequence is 12 residues long. CDR1 and CDR2 from the germline V gene are DFQATT and SNEGSKA (reference sequence). The DNA for the CDR3 is TGCAGTGCTAGAGATCAGACGAATGAGCAGTTCTTC. Its translation: CSARDQTNEQFF.

At least ten counts were recorded for this clonotype. This chain connects TRBV6-2 or TRBV6-3 to TRBJ2-2, with D unresolved. Germline CDR1 MNHEY, CDR2 SVGEGT. The CDR3 is made up of 12 amino acids. Trimming removed 2 bases at V and 7 bases at J, with 5 bases between. The CDR3 DNA sequence: TGTGCCAGCAGTTACGAGGTCGGGGAGCTGTTTTTT. It codes for CASSYEVGELFF.

This clonotype was counted only a few times. The chain joins TRBV6-1 to TRBJ2-5; the D gene is possibly TRBD1 (5 bases). V dropped 8 bases and J dropped 1 base, with 17 bases sitting between them. Germline V gene data show CDR1 as MNHNS and CDR2 as SASEGT. This CDR3 region has 15 residues. CDR3 coding DNA: TGTGCCAGCCTTCCGGACCCCAGGGCCCAAGAGACCCAGTACTTC. As protein: CASLPDPRAQETQYF.

This chain uses TRBV20-1 with TRBJ2-1, with TRBD2 as a possible D gene (5 bases). Germline CDR1 DFQATT, CDR2 SNEGSKA (reference sequence). The CDR3 sequence is 13 residues long. V shed 1 base and J shed 7 bases, with 11 bases lying between them. CDR3 nucleotide sequence: TGCAGTGCTAGAGGACTCGGGGTGAATGAGCAGTTCTTC. Translated, it gives CSARGLGVNEQFF.

The gene calls are TRBV15 and TRBJ2-4; TRBD2 aligns across 13 bases. The CDR3 runs to 18 residues. CDR1 LNHNV and CDR2 YYDKDF come from the germline V gene (reference sequence). Germline trimming cut 4 bases from V and 0 bases from J; bases unmatched to any gene: 6. DNA for the CDR3: TGTGCCACCAGCACAGGACTAGCGGGGGATGTAGCCAAAAACATTCAGTACTTC. It is translated as CATSTGLAGDVAKNIQYF.

This clonotype was counted ten times or more. This sequence joins TRBV12-3 or TRBV12-4 and TRBJ1-2; D remains ambiguous. The CDR3 totals 13 residues. Between the trimmed V and J ends, which lost 3 bases and 8 bases, there was a span of 13 bases. The CDR3 nucleotides read TGTGCCAGCAGTTTCACTGGGGTTCGGGGCTACACCTTC. Its protein product is CASSFTGVRGYTF.

The rearrangement links TRBV7-8 to TRBJ1-3; the D gene is possibly TRBD1 (5 bases). CDR1 is SGHVS, CDR2 FQNEAQ, per germline. CDR3 length: 16 residues. The V end was cut by 2 bases, the J end by 0 bases, with 11 bases between. The CDR3 spells CASSLRRGTSGNTIYF. CDR3 in DNA: TGTGCCAGCAGCTTACGGCGGGGCACCTCTGGAAACACCATATATTTT. Complete variable domain (other parts from reference TRBV7-8 and TRBJ1-3): GAGVSQSPRYKVAKRGQDVALRCDPISGHVSLFWYQQALGQGPEFLTYFQNEAQLDKSGLPSDRFFAERPEGSVSTLKIQRTQQEDSAVYLCASSLRRGTSGNTIYFGEGSWLTVV.

This clonotype was picked up many times. The rearrangement links TRBV10-3 to TRBJ2-7; 10 bases are a match to TRBD2. V lost 7 bases, J lost 6 bases, and 12 bases stayed unmatched. The germline V gene encodes CDR1 ENHRY and CDR2 SYGVKD. This CDR3 region has 15 residues. CDR3 in amino acids: CAINSLAGVPSEQYF. DNA of the CDR3: TGTGCCATCAACTCTCTAGCGGGAGTTCCGTCCGAGCAGTACTTC.

This clonotype occurred a few times. The chain recombines TRBV29-1 with TRBJ2-7, with D possibly being TRBD2 (7 bases). Germline-derived CDR1 and CDR2 are SQVTM and ANQGSEA. V dropped 5 bases and J dropped 7 bases, with 21 bases sitting between them. There are 14 residues in the CDR3. This CDR3 reads CSVREIQGAGEQYF. CDR3 in DNA: TGCAGCGTTAGGGAGATACAGGGAGCGGGGGAGCAGTACTTC.

This clonotype was seen ten or more times. V is TRBV5-1 and J is TRBJ1-6, with D perhaps matching TRBD1 (6 bases). V gave up 0 bases and J gave up 7 bases, with 8 bases separating them. CDR1 is SGHRS and CDR2 is YFSETQ in the germline V gene. CDR3 size: 14 residues. The CDR3 reads CASSLVQGNSPLHF. CDR3 coding DNA: TGCGCCAGCAGCTTGGTACAGGGAAATTCACCCCTCCACTTT.

The J gene is TRBJ2-2, the V gene TRBV7-2, with D perhaps TRBD2 (6 bases). CDR1 and CDR2 (germline): SGHTA, FQGNSA. The CDR3 has 13 amino acids. Between the trimmed V and J ends, which lost 7 bases and 6 bases, there was a span of 12 bases. The CDR3 DNA follows: TGTGCCAGCATACAGTGGGGGGCCGGGGAGCTGTTTTTT. Protein product: CASIQWGAGELFF.

This chain uses TRBV6-2 or TRBV6-3 with TRBJ2-2, with a possible D match to TRBD2 (5 bases). CDR3 length: 16 amino acids. V lost 7 bases and J lost 7, with 22 bases in between. Germline-derived CDR1 and CDR2 are MNHEY and SVGEGT. The CDR3 DNA reads TGTGCCAGCACCGCCTTTGGAGGCGCGATAGGCGGGGAGCTGTTTTTT. It yields the protein CASTAFGGAIGGELFF.

This clonotype was recorded a few times. This sequence joins TRBV4-1 and TRBJ2-1; D may be TRBD2 (5 bases). CDR3 length equals 18 residues. Trimming pared 0 bases from V and 3 bases from J, leaving 18 bases between. Germline V lookup: CDR1 MGHRA, CDR2 YSYEKL. CDR3 in amino acids: CASSQDGLANLDYNEQFF. DNA of the CDR3: TGCGCCAGCAGCCAAGACGGTCTAGCCAACCTGGACTACAATGAGCAGTTCTTC.

This clonotype was observed a few times. J is TRBJ1-3 and V is TRBV20-1; D ambiguous. Germline CDR1 is DFQATT and CDR2 is SNEGSKA (reference sequence). The CDR3 totals 13 residues. V was shortened by 0 bases and J by 7 bases, with 10 bases between the two germline ends. In DNA, the CDR3 is TGCAGTGCTAGAGATAGTAGGGCCAACACCATATATTTT. Protein: CSARDSRANTIYF.

This clonotype has only a few counts. The chain couples TRBV28 to TRBJ1-2; perhaps TRBD1 as D (5 bases). The germline gives CDR1 MDHEN, CDR2 SYDVKM. The CDR3 runs to 14 residues. The ends were cut back, 1 base at V and 4 bases at J, with 10 bases in the middle. The CDR3 reads CASSLSPTVYGYTF. CDR3 sequence (DNA): TGTGCCAGCAGTTTATCTCCGACAGTCTATGGCTACACCTTC.

The V call is TRBV11-2, the J call TRBJ2-7; TRBD1 matches 9 bases. CDR3 length equals 15 residues. The ends lost 0 bases at V and 4 bases at J; junction bases unmatched: 4. From germline, CDR1 is SGHAT and CDR2 FQNNGV. In nucleotides, the CDR3 is TGTGCCAGCAGCTTAGATAGGGACAGGGCATACGAGCAGTACTTC. It translates to CASSLDRDRAYEQYF.

The J gene is TRBJ1-1, the V gene TRBV12-3 or TRBV12-4, with unresolved D. The CDR3 is made up of 13 amino acids. V lost 3 bases, J lost 2 bases, and 7 bases lay in between. The CDR3 reads CASSLGINTEAFF. The CDR3, as DNA: TGTGCCAGCAGTTTGGGTATAAACACTGAAGCTTTCTTT.

The V gene is TRBV7-2, the J gene TRBJ2-1, with D perhaps TRBD2 (6 bases). CDR3 length equals 17 residues. Germline assignment: CDR1 SGHTA and CDR2 FQGNSA. Trimming shortened V by 5 bases and J by 5 bases, and 22 bases separated the two germline ends. The CDR3 protein is CASSLPLRGPRDNEQFF. Written as DNA, the CDR3 is TGTGCCAGCAGCCTCCCTTTGCGGGGCCCCCGGGACAATGAGCAGTTCTTC.

This clonotype was detected only a few times. This chain joins TRBV4-1 and TRBJ2-1; possibly TRBD1 for D (5 bases). Germline CDR1 and CDR2: MGHRA and YSYEKL. The V gene lost 3 bases and the J gene lost 8 bases, with 14 bases spanning the gap. The CDR3 sequence is 14 residues long. This CDR3 reads CASSQVGQPHEQFF. CDR3 bases: TGCGCCAGCAGCCAGGTAGGACAACCACATGAGCAGTTCTTC.

This clonotype has just a few counts. The CDR3 is CASSLGLLANSYNEQFF. The CDR3 nucleotides are TGTGCCAGCAGCTTAGGATTATTGGCTAATTCCTACAATGAGCAGTTCTTC. V and J are TRBV7-9 and TRBJ2-1, with D hard to call. Germline lookup yields CDR1 SEHNR and CDR2 FQNEAQ (reference sequence). This CDR3 contains 17 residues. Deletions cut 1 base from V and 1 base from J, with 14 bases between.

The genes are TRBV7-2 and TRBJ1-4; the D gene is possibly TRBD1 (5 bases). The CDR3 length is 16 residues. Deletions cut 0 bases from V and 1 base from J, with 9 bases between. In germline, CDR1 is SGHTA, CDR2 FQGNSA. CDR3: CASSLALGGTNEKLFF. For the CDR3, the DNA is TGTGCCAGCAGCTTAGCCCTGGGGGGAACTAATGAAAAACTGTTTTTT.

This chain uses TRBV7-9 with TRBJ1-1; 7 bases agree with TRBD1. The CDR3 has 15 residues. CDR1 is SEHNR, CDR2 FQNEAQ, per germline (reference sequence). After removal of 5 bases from V and 8 bases from J, the junction contained 14 bases not matched to a gene. CDR3 bases: TGTGCCAGCAGCCCCCCCCGACAGGGCTCGTCCGAAGCTTTCTTT. Translating it yields CASSPPRQGSSEAFF.

This clonotype showed up just a few times. The V and J genes are TRBV5-1 and TRBJ2-7; TRBD2 matches at 16 bases. This CDR3 has 19 amino acids. The ends lost 4 bases at V and 2 bases at J; junction bases unmatched: 12. The V gene's germline CDR1 is SGHRS and CDR2 YFSETQ. The CDR3 nucleotides are TGCGCCAGCAGCCCAGGGACTAGCGGGAGGGCCTTTGCCGCCTACGAGCAGTACTTC. Encoded protein: CASSPGTSGRAFAAYEQYF.

This clonotype appeared a few times. The V call is TRBV7-2, the J call TRBJ2-7; D might be TRBD1 (5 bases). CDR1 is SGHTA, CDR2 FQGNSA, per germline. CDR3 length: 16 residues. V lost 3 bases and J lost 0, with 15 bases in between. CDR3 sequence: CASSLHPVTVSYEQYF. CDR3 bases: TGTGCCAGCAGCTTGCACCCTGTGACAGTCTCCTACGAGCAGTACTTC.

Only a few counts were recorded for this clonotype. The chain carries TRBV2 and TRBJ2-1; possibly TRBD2 for D (6 bases). From germline, CDR1 is SNHLY and CDR2 FYNNEI. V dropped 6 bases and J dropped 0 bases, with 12 bases sitting between them. This CDR3 comprises 15 residues. The CDR3: CASSWDWYSYNEQFF. The DNA of the CDR3 is TGTGCCAGCAGCTGGGACTGGTACTCCTACAATGAGCAGTTCTTC. Complete variable domain (other parts from reference TRBV2 and TRBJ2-1): EPEVTQTPSHQVTQMGQEVILRCVPISNHLYFYWYRQILGQKVEFLVSFYNNEISEKSEIFDDQFSVERPDGSNFTLKIRSTKLEDSAMYFCASSWDWYSYNEQFFGPGTRLTVL.